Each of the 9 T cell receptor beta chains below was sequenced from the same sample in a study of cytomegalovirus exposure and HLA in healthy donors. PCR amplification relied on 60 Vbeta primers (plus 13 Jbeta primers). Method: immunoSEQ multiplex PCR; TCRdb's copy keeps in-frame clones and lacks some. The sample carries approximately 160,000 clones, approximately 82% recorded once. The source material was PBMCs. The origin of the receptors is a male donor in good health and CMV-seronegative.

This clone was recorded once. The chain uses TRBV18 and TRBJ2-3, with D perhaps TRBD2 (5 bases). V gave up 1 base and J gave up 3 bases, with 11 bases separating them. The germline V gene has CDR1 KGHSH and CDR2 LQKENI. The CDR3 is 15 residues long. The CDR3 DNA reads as TGTGCCAGCTCACCACTTGCGGGTGCGACAGATACGCAGTATTTT. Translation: CASSPLAGATDTQYF.

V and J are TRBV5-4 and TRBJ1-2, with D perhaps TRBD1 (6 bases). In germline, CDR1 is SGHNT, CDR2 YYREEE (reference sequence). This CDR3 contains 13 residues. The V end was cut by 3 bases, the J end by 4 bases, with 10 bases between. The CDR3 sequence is CASSYGDIYGYTF. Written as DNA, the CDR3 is TGTGCCAGCAGCTATGGGGACATCTATGGCTACACCTTC. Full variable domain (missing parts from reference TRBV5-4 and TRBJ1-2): ETGVTQSPTHLIKTRGQQVTLRCSSQSGHNTVSWYQQALGQGPQFIFQYYREEENGRGNFPPRFSGLQFPNYSSELNVNALELDDSALYLCASSYGDIYGYTFGSGTRLTVV.

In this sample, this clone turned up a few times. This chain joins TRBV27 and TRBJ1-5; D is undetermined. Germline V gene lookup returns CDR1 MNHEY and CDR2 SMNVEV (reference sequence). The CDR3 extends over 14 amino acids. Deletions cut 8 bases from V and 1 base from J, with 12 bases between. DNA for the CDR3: TGTGCCAGCCACCGGGCGGGGAGCAATCAGCCCCAGCATTTT. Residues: CASHRAGSNQPQHF.

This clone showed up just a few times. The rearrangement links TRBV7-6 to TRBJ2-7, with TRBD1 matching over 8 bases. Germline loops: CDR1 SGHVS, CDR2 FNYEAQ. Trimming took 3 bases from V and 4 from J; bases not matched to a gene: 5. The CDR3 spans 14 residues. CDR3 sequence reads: CASSFPGQVYEQYF. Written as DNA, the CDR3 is TGTGCCAGCAGCTTCCCGGGACAGGTATACGAGCAGTACTTC. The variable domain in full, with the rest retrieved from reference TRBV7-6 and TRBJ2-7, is GAGVSQSPRYKVTKRGQDVALRCDPISGHVSLYWYRQALGQGPEFLTYFNYEAQQDKSGLPNDRFSAERPEGSISTLTIQRTEQRDSAMYRCASSFPGQVYEQYFGPGTRLTVT.

CDR3 nucleotides: TGTGCCAGCAGCCAAGAGACAGAAGATCAGCCCCAGCATTTT. Residues: CASSQETEDQPQHF. The chain joins TRBV4-2 to TRBJ1-5; possibly TRBD1 for D (5 bases). CDR3 length equals 14 residues. Germline lookup yields CDR1 LGHNA and CDR2 YNFKEQ. V lost 0 bases and J lost 5, with 8 bases in between.

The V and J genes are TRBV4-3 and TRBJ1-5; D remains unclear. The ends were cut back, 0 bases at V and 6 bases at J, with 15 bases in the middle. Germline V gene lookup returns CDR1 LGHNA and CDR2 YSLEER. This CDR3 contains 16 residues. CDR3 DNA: TGCGCCAGCAGCCAAGATGGGAGGGCGTACGGTCAGCCCCAGCATTTT. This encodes CASSQDGRAYGQPQHF.

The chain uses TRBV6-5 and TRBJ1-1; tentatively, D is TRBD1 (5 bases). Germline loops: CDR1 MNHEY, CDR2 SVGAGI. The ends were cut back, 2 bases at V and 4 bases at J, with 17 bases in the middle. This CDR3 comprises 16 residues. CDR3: CASSYGAPRRGTEAFF. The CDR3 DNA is TGTGCCAGCAGTTACGGGGCTCCCAGGAGGGGCACTGAAGCTTTCTTT.

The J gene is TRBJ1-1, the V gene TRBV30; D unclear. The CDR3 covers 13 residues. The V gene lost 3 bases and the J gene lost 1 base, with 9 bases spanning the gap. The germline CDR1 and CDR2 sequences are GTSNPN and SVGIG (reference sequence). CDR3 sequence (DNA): TGTGCCTGGAGGGGCCCGGCGAACACTGAAGCTTTCTTT. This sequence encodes CAWRGPANTEAFF.

CDR3 in amino acids: CASSYSGGSTEAFF. The CDR3 coding sequence is TGTGCCAGCAGTTACTCGGGGGGATCCACTGAAGCTTTCTTT. V gene TRBV6-5 combines with J gene TRBJ1-1; maybe TRBD1 (5 bases). Trimming took off 0 bases at V and 4 bases at J, with 9 bases between the two ends. Germline CDR1 is MNHEY and CDR2 is SVGAGI. CDR3 length: 14 residues.